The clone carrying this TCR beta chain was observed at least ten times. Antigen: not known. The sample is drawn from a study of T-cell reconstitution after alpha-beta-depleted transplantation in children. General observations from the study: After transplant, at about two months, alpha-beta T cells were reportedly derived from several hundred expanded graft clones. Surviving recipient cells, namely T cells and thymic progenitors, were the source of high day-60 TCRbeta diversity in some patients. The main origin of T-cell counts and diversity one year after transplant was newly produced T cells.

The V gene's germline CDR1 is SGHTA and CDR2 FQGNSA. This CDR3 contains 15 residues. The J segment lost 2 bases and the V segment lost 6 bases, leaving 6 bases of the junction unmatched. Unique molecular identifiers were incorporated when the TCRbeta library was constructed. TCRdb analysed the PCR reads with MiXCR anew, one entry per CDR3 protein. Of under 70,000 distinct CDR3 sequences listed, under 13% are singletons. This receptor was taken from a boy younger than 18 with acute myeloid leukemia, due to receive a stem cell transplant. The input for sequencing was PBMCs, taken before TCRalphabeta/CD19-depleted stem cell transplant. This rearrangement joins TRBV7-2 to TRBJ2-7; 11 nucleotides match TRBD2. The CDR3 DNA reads TGTGCCAGCAGTCCGACTAGCGGGGACCCCTACGAGCAGTACTTC. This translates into CASSPTSGDPYEQYF.